This is a list of T cell receptor beta chains from one sample in a study of shared clonotypes between healthy human individuals. Profiled with immunoSEQ multiplex PCR; TCRdb holds only in-frame clones, not every one. The repertoire holds about 2 million clones, with around 96% as singletons. The material sequenced was naive CD8+ T cells sorted from blood. These receptors originate from a man between 18 and 35 years old in good health. The CDR3 runs from the conserved cysteine through the conserved F or W. Fields, in order: clone size, J gene, V gene, D gene, CDR3 DNA, CDR3 protein. A D gene is named only where the DNA matches it firmly. Expanded clones are given a class, and other clones once, few, many or no size at all.

>.|TRBJ2-2|TRBV7-7|.
TGTGCTAGCAGCTTAGGTCAAGGGGAGCTGTTTTTT
CASSLGQGELFF
>.|TRBJ2-3|TRBV7-9|TRBD2
TGTGCCAGCAGCTTAGCTACTAGCGGGAGCACAGATACGCAGTATTTT
CASSLATSGSTDTQYF
>.|TRBJ2-7|TRBV13|TRBD2
TGTGCCAGCAGCCCGGGACTAGCGGGATCTCGCGAGCAGTACTTC
CASSPGLAGSREQYF
>.|TRBJ2-1|TRBV7-2|.
TGTGCCAGCAGCTTATTCGCCGCCGGGTCTCCAAAGCAGTTCTTC
CASSLFAAGSPKQFF
>.|TRBJ2-7|TRBV19|.
TGTGCCGGGATGGGACGGCCTACGTTAGAGCAGTACTTC
CAGMGRPTLEQYF
>.|TRBJ2-3|TRBV2|.
TGTGCCAGCAGTTACCGCGCTGCGGGCACAGATACGCAGTATTTT
CASSYRAAGTDTQYF
>few|TRBJ1-3|TRBV5-6|.
TGTGCCAGCAGCTTGGGAGGAACTACCCCTTATTTT
CASSLGGTTPYF
>.|TRBJ1-1|TRBV27|TRBD1
TGTGCCAGCAGCCTAGGACAGGGCGGCACTGAAGCTTTCTTT
CASSLGQGGTEAFF
>once|TRBJ1-4|TRBV7-9|.
TGTGCCAGCAGCTCAGCCCTGAGGGGGGCGAATGAAAAACTGTTTTTT
CASSSALRGANEKLFF
>.|TRBJ2-1|TRBV29-1|.
TGCAGCGTTGTTTCAGGGTTGGTCTACAATGAGCAGTTCTTC
CSVVSGLVYNEQFF
>.|TRBJ2-3|TRBV9|.
TGTGCCAGCAGCCTTGGGACTCCCACAGATACGCAGTATTTT
CASSLGTPTDTQYF
>.|TRBJ2-7|TRBV7-9|.
TGTGCCAGCAGCTCCGACGCCCCCTCCTACGAGCAGTACTTC
CASSSDAPSYEQYF
>few|TRBJ2-2|TRBV30|.
TGTGCCTGGAGTGTGGGCGGGGAGCTGTTTTTT
CAWSVGGELFF
>.|TRBJ2-3|TRBV6-5|.
TGTGCCAGCAGTCCTTTGGCGGGGCTCACAGATACGCAGTATTTT
CASSPLAGLTDTQYF
>.|TRBJ2-2|TRBV7-9|.
TGTGCCAGCAGCTTAGGTGCCGGGGGCGGCACCGGGGAGCTGTTTTTT
CASSLGAGGGTGELFF
>.|TRBJ2-3|TRBV10-1|TRBD2
TGCGCCAGCAGTGCCGGGGGGACAGATACGCAGTATTTT
CASSAGGTDTQYF
>.|TRBJ1-5|TRBV6-6|TRBD1
TGTGCCAGCAGTTACCCGACAGGGGTCGAACAGCCCCAGCATTTT
CASSYPTGVEQPQHF
>.|TRBJ2-1|TRBV19|TRBD1
TGTGCCAGTAGTCCGCGGACAGGCTTCTACAATGAGCAGTTCTTC
CASSPRTGFYNEQFF
>.|TRBJ2-5|TRBV4-1|.
TGCGCCAGCAGCCAAACTAACTTCCAAGAGACCCAGTACTTC
CASSQTNFQETQYF
>.|TRBJ1-2|TRBV11-2|.
TGTGCCAGCAGCTCCAGACAGGAGTACGGAATATATGGCTACACCTTC
CASSSRQEYGIYGYTF
>once|TRBJ2-7|TRBV7-9|.
TGTGCCAGCAGCTTAGGATTAACCACCCTCGAGCAGTACTTC
CASSLGLTTLEQYF
>.|TRBJ2-4|TRBV7-9|TRBD1
TGTGCCAGCAGCCAGGGGGAAGGGACCCAGGTAAACATTCAGTACTTC
CASSQGEGTQVNIQYF
>.|TRBJ2-5|TRBV28|TRBD2
TGTGCCAGCAGTTTAATCGGGGGGGGTCTCCAAGAGACCCAGTACTTC
CASSLIGGGLQETQYF
>.|TRBJ1-4|TRBV30|TRBD1
TGTGCCTGGAGTGAACTCGGACCTAACAGGGGAAGGGAGACTAATGAAAAACTGTTTTTT
CAWSELGPNRGRETNEKLFF
>.|TRBJ1-1|TRBV6-1|.
TGTGCCAGCAGTGTGGTAGATAGGGCGCGCAACACTGAAGCTTTCTTT
CASSVVDRARNTEAFF
>.|TRBJ2-3|TRBV9|.
TGTGCCAGCTCCAAAGGCGGCACAGATACGCAGTATTTT
CASSKGGTDTQYF
>.|TRBJ1-1|TRBV7-8|.
TGTGCCAGCAGCTTAAGCACTGAAGCTTTCTTT
CASSLSTEAFF
>.|TRBJ1-1|TRBV6-5|.
TGTGCCAGCAGTTTCCCAGGACAGATGAACACTGAAGCTTTCTTT
CASSFPGQMNTEAFF
>.|TRBJ2-7|TRBV27|TRBD2
TGTGCCAGCAGTTTCGGGGGGGGTCTCTCCTACGAGCAGTACTTC
CASSFGGGLSYEQYF
>.|TRBJ2-3|TRBV11-2|.
TGTGCCAGCAGCTTAGTGATAGGTACAGATACGCAGTATTTT
CASSLVIGTDTQYF
>.|TRBJ2-7|TRBV7-2|.
TGTGCCAGCAGCCAACTCCGCCACGAGCAGTACTTC
CASSQLRHEQYF
>.|TRBJ2-1|TRBV2|TRBD2
TGTGCCAGCTCACTAGCGGGGGGCCTCAATGAGCAGTTCTTC
CASSLAGGLNEQFF
>.|TRBJ2-1|TRBV6-5|.
TGTGCCAGCAGTTCCTATGACATGGTCAATGAGCAGTTCTTC
CASSSYDMVNEQFF
>.|TRBJ2-5|TRBV15|.
TGTGCCACCAGCAGAGGTTCAGGGGCAGGAGAGACCCAGTACTTC
CATSRGSGAGETQYF
>.|TRBJ1-2|TRBV14|.
TGTGCCAGCAGCCAACTCAGGGAAGGCGCTAACTATGGCTACACCTTC
CASSQLREGANYGYTF
>.|TRBJ2-1|TRBV15|TRBD1
TGTGCCACCAGCAGGGGACAGGGGGCTTTAGATGAGCAGTTCTTC
CATSRGQGALDEQFF
>.|TRBJ1-6|TRBV6-5|.
TGTGCCAGCAGCTACGGGGACCCCGCAAATTCACCCCTCCACTTT
CASSYGDPANSPLHF
>few|TRBJ2-7|TRBV5-1|.
TGCGCCAGCAGCTTGGACCTCTCCTACGAGCAGTACTTC
CASSLDLSYEQYF
>.|TRBJ2-1|TRBV7-6|.
TGTGCCAGCAGCTTAGCCTACAATGAGCAGTTCTTC
CASSLAYNEQFF
>.|TRBJ2-7|TRBV10-2|TRBD2
TGCGCCAGCAGTGACCCCGGACTAGCGGGGGTCTACGAGCAGTACTTC
CASSDPGLAGVYEQYF